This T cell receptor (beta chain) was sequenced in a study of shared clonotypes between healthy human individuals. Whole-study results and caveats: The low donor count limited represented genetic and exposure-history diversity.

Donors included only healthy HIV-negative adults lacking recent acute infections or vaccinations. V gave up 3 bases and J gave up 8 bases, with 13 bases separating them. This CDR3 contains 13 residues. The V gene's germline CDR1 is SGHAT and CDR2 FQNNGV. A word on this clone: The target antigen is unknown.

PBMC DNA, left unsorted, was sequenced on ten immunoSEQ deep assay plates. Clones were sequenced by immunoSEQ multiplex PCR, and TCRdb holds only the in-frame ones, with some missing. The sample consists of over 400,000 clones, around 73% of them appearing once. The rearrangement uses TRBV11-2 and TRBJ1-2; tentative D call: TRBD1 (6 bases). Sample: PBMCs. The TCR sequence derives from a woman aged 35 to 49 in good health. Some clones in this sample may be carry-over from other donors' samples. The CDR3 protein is CASSFTGLRGYTF. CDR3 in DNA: TGTGCCAGCAGCTTTACAGGGCTTCGGGGCTACACCTTC.